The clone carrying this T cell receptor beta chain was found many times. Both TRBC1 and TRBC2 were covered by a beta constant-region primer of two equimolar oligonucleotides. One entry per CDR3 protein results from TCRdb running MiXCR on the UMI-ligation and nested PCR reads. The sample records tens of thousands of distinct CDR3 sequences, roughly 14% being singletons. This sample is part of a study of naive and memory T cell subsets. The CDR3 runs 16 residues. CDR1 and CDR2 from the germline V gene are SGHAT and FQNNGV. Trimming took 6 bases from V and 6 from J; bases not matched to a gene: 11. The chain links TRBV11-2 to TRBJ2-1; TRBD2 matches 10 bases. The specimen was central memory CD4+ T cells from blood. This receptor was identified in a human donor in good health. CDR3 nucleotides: TGTGCCAGCAGACCCATGACTAGCGGGTACTCCAATGAGCAGTTCTTC. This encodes CASRPMTSGYSNEQFF.